This T cell receptor (beta chain) originates from a study of graft-versus-host responses after intestinal transplantation. As for the study in general: All of the recipients had induction that used anti-thymocyte globulin, then tacrolimus and steroids for two to three years. General study points: Early HvG declines after transplant were associated with peak circulating GvH clone levels. Recipient marrow showed GvH clones, some seen first in ileum or blood.

Produced via immunoSEQ multiplex PCR; TCRdb's table is partial and in-frame only. The table lists around 45,000 clones, 85% to 95% of them singletons. This clone was seen only once. Its target is not known. The germline V gene has CDR1 SGHNT and CDR2 YYREEE (reference sequence). The CDR3 sequence is 18 residues long. The trim removed 5 bases at V and 4 bases at J, leaving 13 bases unmatched. This specimen consisted of PBMCs, obtained roughly 51 weeks after intestinal transplant. This clonotype was obtained from a human patient who received an intestinal transplant, so some T cells may come from the graft donor. The chain uses TRBV5-4 and TRBJ2-5, with 14 bases lining up with TRBD2. The CDR3 sequence is CASRQHLGLAGEGETQYF. The DNA for the CDR3 is TGTGCCAGCAGGCAGCACCTGGGACTAGCGGGAGAGGGAGAGACCCAGTACTTC.